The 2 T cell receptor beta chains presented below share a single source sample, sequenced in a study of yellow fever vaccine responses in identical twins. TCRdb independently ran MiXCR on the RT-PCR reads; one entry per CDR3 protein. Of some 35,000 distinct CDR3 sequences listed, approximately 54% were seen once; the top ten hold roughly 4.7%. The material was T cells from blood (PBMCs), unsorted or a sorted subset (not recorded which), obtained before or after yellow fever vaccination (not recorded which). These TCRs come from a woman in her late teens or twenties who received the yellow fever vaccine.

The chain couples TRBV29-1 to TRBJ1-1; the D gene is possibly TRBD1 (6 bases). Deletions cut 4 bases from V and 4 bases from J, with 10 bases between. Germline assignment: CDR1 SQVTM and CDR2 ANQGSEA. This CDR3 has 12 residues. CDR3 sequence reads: CSVVQGGTEAFF. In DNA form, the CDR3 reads TGCAGCGTTGTACAGGGAGGCACTGAAGCTTTCTTT.

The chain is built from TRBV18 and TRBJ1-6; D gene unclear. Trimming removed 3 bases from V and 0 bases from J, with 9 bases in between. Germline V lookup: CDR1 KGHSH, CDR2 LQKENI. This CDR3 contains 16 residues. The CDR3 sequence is CASSPSRVSYNSPLHF. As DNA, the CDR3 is TGTGCCAGCTCACCGTCAAGGGTCTCCTATAATTCACCCCTCCACTTT.